These 22 T cell receptor beta chains were sequenced from one sample in a study of T cell responses to AZD1222 COVID-19 vaccine. The repertoire was sequenced with immunoSEQ multiplex PCR; TCRdb's copy has only in-frame clones and lacks some. This table has roughly 120,000 clones, roughly 90% appearing once. The sample was peripheral blood, taken on day 0 of AZD1222 vaccination. The origin of the receptors is an adult in good health.

The genes are TRBV29-1 and TRBJ1-4; D gene ambiguous. The V gene lost 6 bases and the J gene lost 5 bases, with 19 bases spanning the gap. Germline V gives CDR1 SQVTM, CDR2 ANQGSEA. This CDR3 has 15 residues. As DNA, the CDR3 is TGCAGCGTAATTCCATACGGGCCAGAGAATGAAAAACTGTTTTTT. This codes for CSVIPYGPENEKLFF.

The CDR3: CASSDSGSRTEAFF. CDR3 nucleotides: TGTGCCAGCAGTGACTCAGGTAGCCGCACTGAAGCTTTCTTT. The V and J genes are TRBV6-4 and TRBJ1-1, with unresolved D. Between the trimmed V and J ends, which lost 0 bases and 4 bases, there was a span of 9 bases. This CDR3 has 14 amino acids. Germline V gene sequence: CDR1 MRHNA, CDR2 SNTAGT.

V usage is TRBV7-8 and J usage is TRBJ2-7; D may be TRBD1 (5 bases). In germline, CDR1 is SGHVS, CDR2 FQNEAQ. V gave up 1 base and J gave up 0 bases, with 10 bases separating them. The CDR3 has 15 amino acids. The CDR3 loop is CASSLVVDNSYEQYF. CDR3 in DNA: TGTGCCAGCAGCTTAGTCGTGGACAACTCCTACGAGCAGTACTTC.

The chain employs TRBV15 and TRBJ1-5; D remains ambiguous. Germline CDR1 reads LNHNV; CDR2 reads YYDKDF (reference sequence). The CDR3 is 15 amino acids. The ends were cut back, 0 bases at V and 5 bases at J, with 11 bases in the middle. CDR3 loop: CATSRDRSSYQPQHF. The CDR3 DNA reads TGTGCCACCAGCAGAGATCGATCATCCTATCAGCCCCAGCATTTT.

V gene TRBV5-6 combines with J gene TRBJ2-3, with D uncertain. With 0 bases removed from V and 6 bases from J, the gap between germline ends came to 8 bases. The CDR3 totals 13 residues. Germline CDR1 SGHDT, CDR2 YYEEEE. The CDR3 loop is CASSLGPPDTQYF. The CDR3 DNA sequence: TGTGCCAGCAGCTTGGGTCCACCCGATACGCAGTATTTT.

This sequence joins TRBV15 and TRBJ1-5, with 8 positions matching TRBD1. The V gene end was trimmed by 5 bases and the J gene end by 4 bases; junction bases not matched to a gene: 7. This CDR3 comprises 15 residues. From germline, CDR1 is LNHNV and CDR2 YYDKDF (reference sequence). The CDR3 spells CATSGGQAKNQPQHF. DNA for the CDR3: TGTGCCACCAGCGGGGGACAGGCCAAGAATCAGCCCCAGCATTTT.

The gene calls are TRBV11-2 and TRBJ1-3; 8 nucleotides match TRBD1. V dropped 5 bases and J dropped 3; count of bases not matched to a gene: 6. CDR3 length equals 15 residues. In germline, CDR1 is SGHAT, CDR2 FQNNGV. CDR3 amino acids: CASSIGQGSGNTIYF. The CDR3 DNA sequence: TGTGCCAGCAGCATCGGACAGGGTAGTGGAAACACCATATATTTT.

This chain's CDR3 is CASSLGEPKWAQETQYF. The CDR3 DNA follows: TGTGCCAGCAGCTTAGGTGAGCCTAAGTGGGCCCAAGAGACCCAGTACTTC. The V and J genes are TRBV11-3 and TRBJ2-5; the D is unclear. The germline V gene has CDR1 SGHNT and CDR2 YENEEA. This CDR3 region has 17 residues. Trimming stripped 1 base from V and 1 base from J, with 16 bases between.

The chain links TRBV19 to TRBJ2-7; D is unclear. This CDR3 comprises 13 residues. Trimming cost V 3 bases and J 4 bases, with 10 bases left between them. CDR1 and CDR2 (germline): LNHDA, SQIVND (reference sequence). Here the CDR3 DNA reads TGTGCCAGTAGTATTGGGCCGTGGTACGAGCAGTACTTC. It is translated as CASSIGPWYEQYF.

The V gene is TRBV6-5, the J gene TRBJ2-6, with D unresolved. CDR3 length equals 13 residues. CDR1 and CDR2 from the germline V gene are MNHEY and SVGAGI. Trimming removed 7 bases at V and 0 bases at J, with 4 bases between. In DNA form, the CDR3 reads TGTGCCAGCACGGTCTCTGGGGCCAACGTCCTGACTTTC. Protein product: CASTVSGANVLTF.

This clone was observed once. The chain employs TRBV12-3 or TRBV12-4 and TRBJ2-5, with no clear D. With 3 bases removed from V and 5 bases from J, the gap between germline ends came to 4 bases. The CDR3 has 11 residues. CDR3 protein: CASSFSETQYF. In nucleotides, the CDR3 is TGTGCCAGCAGTTTCTCGGAGACCCAGTACTTC.

The chain couples TRBV4-1 to TRBJ2-1; D unresolved. Germline lookup yields CDR1 MGHRA and CDR2 YSYEKL. Trimming shortened V by 3 bases and J by 4 bases, and 10 bases separated the two germline ends. The CDR3 has 14 amino acids. CDR3 bases: TGCGCCAGCAGCCACCCGTTCAAGTACAATGAGCAGTTCTTC. This translates into CASSHPFKYNEQFF.

V gene TRBV6-2 or TRBV6-3 combines with J gene TRBJ2-5; perhaps TRBD1 as D (6 bases). The ends were cut back, 1 base at V and 1 base at J, with 7 bases in the middle. The V gene's germline CDR1 is MNHEY and CDR2 SVGEGT. The CDR3 has 14 amino acids. The CDR3 DNA is TGTGCCAGCAGTTACTTGACAGGCCAAGAGACCCAGTACTTC. This sequence encodes CASSYLTGQETQYF.

V usage is TRBV30 and J usage is TRBJ2-7; perhaps TRBD1 as D (5 bases). The CDR3 has 13 residues. With 2 bases removed from V and 1 base from J, the gap between germline ends came to 9 bases. Germline values: CDR1 GTSNPN, CDR2 SVGIG (reference sequence). The CDR3 nucleotides read TGTGCCTGGAGTACCCAGGGTTCCTACGAGCAGTACTTC. It yields the protein CAWSTQGSYEQYF.

Of note for this clone: An end of the junction differs from the germline gene, which may be a read error. The chain combines TRBV7-2 with TRBJ2-3, with 8 bases lining up with TRBD2. CDR1 and CDR2 (germline): SGHTA, FQGNSA. This CDR3 is 14 amino acids long. The CDR3 here is CASSVAGRGDTQYF. In nucleotides, the CDR3 is TGTGCCAGCAGCGTAGCGGGGCGAGGAGATACGCAGTATTTT.

V is TRBV28 and J is TRBJ2-7, with 8 bases lining up with TRBD1. The CDR3 contains 17 residues. The junction had 17 bases not matched to a gene; V was cut back by 3 bases and J by 7 bases. Per germline, CDR1 MDHEN and CDR2 SYDVKM. CDR3 DNA sequence: TGTGCCAGCAGTTTGTGGGTCAGAAATCGAAGGACAGGGGAGCAGTACTTC. Protein sequence: CASSLWVRNRRTGEQYF.

This chain links TRBV1 with TRBJ1-2. TRBV1 represents a pseudogene. This CDR3 comprises 13 residues. CDR3 sequence reads: CTSSQPGSYGYTF. As DNA, the CDR3 is TGCACCAGCAGCCAGCCCGGGTCCTATGGCTACACCTTC.

This clone was counted once. The chain links TRBV19 to TRBJ2-7; 10 nucleotides agree with TRBD2. The CDR3 runs to 17 residues. Germline V lookup: CDR1 LNHDA, CDR2 SQIVND (reference sequence). Unmatched junction bases numbered 5, after V lost 0 bases and J lost 0 bases. Here the CDR3 DNA reads TGTGCCAGTAGTATAGATGGACTAGCGGTAAACTCCTACGAGCAGTACTTC. This translates into CASSIDGLAVNSYEQYF.

The chain combines TRBV14 with TRBJ1-4; the D is unclear. CDR3 length: 15 amino acids. Trimming removed 0 bases at V and 5 bases at J, with 10 bases between. Germline-derived CDR1 and CDR2 are SGHDN and FVKESK. The CDR3 sequence is CASSQEYGKNEKLFF. The CDR3 nucleotides read TGTGCCAGCAGCCAAGAATATGGGAAGAATGAAAAACTGTTTTTT.

The chain links TRBV2 to TRBJ1-1; D not resolved. The germline V gene has CDR1 SNHLY and CDR2 FYNNEI. The CDR3 sequence is 13 residues long. V was shortened by 3 bases and J by 2 bases, with 7 bases between the two germline ends. CDR3 protein: CASSDEPNTEAFF. CDR3 DNA sequence: TGTGCCAGCAGTGATGAGCCTAACACTGAAGCTTTCTTT.

The CDR3 sequence is CASSFSGSRPYNEQFF. DNA for the CDR3: TGCGCCAGCAGCTTTAGCGGGAGTCGCCCCTACAATGAGCAGTTCTTC. V gene TRBV5-1 combines with J gene TRBJ2-1, with 9 nucleotides matching TRBD2. CDR3 size: 16 residues. V shed 2 bases, J shed 2 bases, and the junction held 5 bases outside the gene matches. Germline CDR1 SGHRS, CDR2 YFSETQ.

V gene TRBV18 combines with J gene TRBJ1-5, with D possibly matching TRBD1 (6 bases). Trimming removed 3 bases from V and 6 bases from J, with 12 bases in between. Germline-derived CDR1 and CDR2 are KGHSH and LQKENI. CDR3 length: 14 residues. The CDR3 region has the DNA TGTGCCAGCTCACCGTCGGGGGGCAGTCAGCCCCAGCATTTT. Translated: CASSPSGGSQPQHF.